This TCR beta chain emerged from a study of cytomegalovirus exposure and HLA in healthy donors. The study's findings and limits: HLA restriction was apparent for most CMV-associated TCR beta chains in a later analysis. As was reported, the classifier diagnosed cytomegalovirus status with high specificity and sensitivity.

Regarding this clone: The target antigen is unknown.

The CDR3 runs 13 residues. J lost 4 bases, V lost 6 bases, and 2 bases had no gene match. Germline-derived CDR1 and CDR2 are SQVTM and ANQGSEA. Amplification used 60 Vbeta primers and 13 Jbeta primers. Clones were sequenced by immunoSEQ multiplex PCR, and TCRdb holds only the in-frame ones, with some missing. This sample yields some 140,000 clones, of which 76% are seen a single time; about 2.9% belongs to the top ten. The clonotype was recovered from a man in his forties in good health and CMV-seronegative. The V call is TRBV29-1, the J call TRBJ2-4, with 11 positions matching TRBD1. The sample taken for sequencing was PBMCs. Here the CDR3 DNA reads TGCAGCGTGGGGACAGGGGGAAAAAACATTCAGTACTTC. Its protein product is CSVGTGGKNIQYF. Using reference TRBV29-1 and TRBJ2-4 for the parts outside the CDR3, the full variable domain is SAVISQKPSRDICQRGTSLTIQCQVDSQVTMMFWYRQQPGQSLTLIATANQGSEATYESGFVIDKFPISRPNLTFSTLTVSNMSPEDSSIYLCSVGTGGKNIQYFGAGTRLSVL.